Listed below are T cell receptor beta chains from one sample, sequenced in a study of T cell responses to AZD1222 COVID-19 vaccine. Data came from immunoSEQ multiplex PCR; TCRdb stores just in-frame clones and leaves some out. The top ten hold about 1.9% of the sample, which has 140,000 or so clones, approximately 91% seen once. Material: peripheral blood, obtained 28 days after the second AZD1222 dose. The receptor source for this set is an adult who received the AZD1222 COVID-19 vaccine. The CDR3 runs from the conserved cysteine through the conserved F or W. The order of the fields is CDR3 length, clone size, V gene, J gene, D gene, CDR3 DNA, CDR3 protein. A D gene is named only where the DNA matches it firmly. Part of the rows lack a size; the others show once, few, many or a class for expanded clones.

length: 16
size: NA
V: TRBV27
J: TRBJ1-5
D: NA
DNA: TGTGCCAGCAGCCCGACAGGCCTTTATAGCAATCAGCCCCAGCATTTT
CDR3: CASSPTGLYSNQPQHF

length: 13
size: NA
V: TRBV14
J: TRBJ1-4
D: NA
DNA: TGTGCCAGCAGCCAAGGGGATTGGGAAAAACTGTTTTTT
CDR3: CASSQGDWEKLFF

length: 16
size: NA
V: TRBV7-6
J: TRBJ2-1
D: TRBD1
DNA: TGTGCCAGCAGCCAGCGAGGGACAGGGGGCATCGATGAGCAGTTCTTC
CDR3: CASSQRGTGGIDEQFF

length: 16
size: NA
V: TRBV18
J: TRBJ1-2
D: NA
DNA: TGTGCCAGCTCACCCTCCCGGACCGCCCCGCCGTATGGCTACACCTTC
CDR3: CASSPSRTAPPYGYTF

length: 11
size: NA
V: TRBV3-1/TRBV3-2
J: TRBJ1-1
D: NA
DNA: TGTGCCAGCAGCCAAGGGTCTCAAGCTTTCTTT
CDR3: CASSQGSQAFF

length: 13
size: NA
V: TRBV27
J: TRBJ2-7
D: NA
DNA: TGTGCCAGCAGCCCTACTAGGCGAAGCGAGCAGTACTTC
CDR3: CASSPTRRSEQYF

length: 14
size: NA
V: TRBV7-3
J: TRBJ2-3
D: NA
DNA: TGTGCCAGCAGCTTAAAGGGGCCCCCGGATACGCAGTATTTT
CDR3: CASSLKGPPDTQYF

length: 18
size: NA
V: TRBV4-2
J: TRBJ2-5
D: TRBD2
DNA: TGTGCCAGCAGCCAAACGGTCGCGATACTAGCGGGGGGTGGGACCCAGTACTTC
CDR3: CASSQTVAILAGGGTQYF

length: 13
size: NA
V: TRBV10-1
J: TRBJ1-5
D: NA
DNA: TGCGCCAGCAGTGAAGGCAGGGAATGGCCCCAGCATTTT
CDR3: CASSEGREWPQHF

length: 14
size: few
V: TRBV7-9
J: TRBJ2-5
D: TRBD2
DNA: TGTGCCAGCAGCGGCGAGCGGGAAGTACGGACCCAGTACTTC
CDR3: CASSGEREVRTQYF

length: 13
size: NA
V: TRBV27
J: TRBJ1-2
D: NA
DNA: TGTGCCAGCAGTTCTCAGGGGTCCTATGGCTACACCTTC
CDR3: CASSSQGSYGYTF

length: 14
size: NA
V: TRBV15
J: TRBJ1-2
D: NA
DNA: TGTGCCACCAGCAGAGACGGGCGGCCCTATGGCTACACCTTC
CDR3: CATSRDGRPYGYTF

length: 12
size: once
V: TRBV7-8
J: TRBJ2-7
D: TRBD1
DNA: TGTGCCAGCAGCGGGACAGCCTACGAGCAGTACTTC
CDR3: CASSGTAYEQYF

length: 17
size: once
V: TRBV10-3
J: TRBJ2-2
D: TRBD2
DNA: TGTGCCATCAGTGAGTCTCCCCTAGCGGGTTCCTCCGGGGAGCTGTTTTTT
CDR3: CAISESPLAGSSGELFF

length: 14
size: NA
V: TRBV14
J: TRBJ2-1
D: NA
DNA: TGTGCCAGCAGCCAAGTAACCGTAACTAATGAGCAGTTCTTC
CDR3: CASSQVTVTNEQFF

length: 14
size: NA
V: TRBV29-1
J: TRBJ2-2
D: NA
DNA: TGCAGCGTTAGATCGACGGCGAACACCGGGGAGCTGTTTTTT
CDR3: CSVRSTANTGELFF

length: 16
size: NA
V: TRBV12-5
J: TRBJ2-1
D: TRBD2
DNA: TGTGCTAGTGGTTTGGTTAGCGGGTCTTCCTACAATGAGCAGTTCTTC
CDR3: CASGLVSGSSYNEQFF

length: 15
size: NA
V: TRBV7-9
J: TRBJ2-7
D: TRBD1
DNA: TGTGCCAGCAGCGGCTGGGACAGCCTCCCGCTCGAGCAGTACTTC
CDR3: CASSGWDSLPLEQYF

length: 12
size: NA
V: TRBV25-1
J: TRBJ1-2
D: NA
DNA: TGTGCCAGCAGATATCCCCTCGGTGGCTACACCTTC
CDR3: CASRYPLGGYTF

length: 17
size: NA
V: TRBV19
J: TRBJ2-3
D: TRBD2
DNA: TGTGCCAGTAGTGATAGCGGGGAACCAGCGTACACAGATACGCAGTATTTT
CDR3: CASSDSGEPAYTDTQYF

length: 13
size: NA
V: TRBV5-4
J: TRBJ1-2
D: NA
DNA: TGTGCCAGCAGCCCAGGGACGGAGCTTGGCTACACCTTC
CDR3: CASSPGTELGYTF

length: 12
size: NA
V: TRBV5-1
J: TRBJ2-7
D: NA
DNA: TGCGCCAGCAGCAAGGACAGTTACGAGCAGTACTTC
CDR3: CASSKDSYEQYF

length: 14
size: NA
V: TRBV18
J: TRBJ1-2
D: NA
DNA: TGTGCCAGCTCACCCGGGACCGCAGACAATGGCTACACCTTC
CDR3: CASSPGTADNGYTF